Each of the 8 T cell receptor beta chains below was sequenced from the same sample in a study of beta chain features in type 1 diabetes. What was sequenced were expressed TCRB transcripts, since all of the isolated RNA had been reverse transcribed. Sequenced by immunoSEQ multiplex PCR; TCRdb stores in-frame clones only, minus some. The repertoire has about 900,000 clones, around a sixth of them found once; the top ten carry 0.02% to 0.025%. Sequenced sample: naive CD4+ T cells from blood. Receptors were obtained from a young woman in good health.

Note on this clone: This sample also contains other DNA sequences that code for the same CDR3. The CDR3 loop is CASSLGTGYTF. The CDR3 nucleotides read TGTGCCAGCAGCTTAGGGACCGGCTACACCTTC. This chain links TRBV7-8 with TRBJ1-2; D uncertain. This CDR3 region has 11 residues. Germline loops: CDR1 SGHVS, CDR2 FQNEAQ. Trimming left V 1 base short and J 8 bases short, with 5 bases between.

The V and J genes are TRBV6-5 and TRBJ2-3; D ambiguous. Trimming shortened V by 5 bases and J by 0 bases, and 9 bases separated the two germline ends. There are 14 residues in the CDR3. Per germline, CDR1 MNHEY and CDR2 SVGAGI. The CDR3 reads CASSEFDSTDTQYF. The DNA of the CDR3 is TGTGCCAGCAGTGAATTTGACAGCACAGATACGCAGTATTTT.

This clone was observed a handful of times. The chain links TRBV6-6 to TRBJ2-1; 10 positions match TRBD2. Germline values: CDR1 MNHNY, CDR2 SVGAGI (reference sequence). This CDR3 is built from 13 residues. The V segment lost 5 bases and the J segment 9 bases; nucleotides outside the gene matches: 4. The CDR3 nucleotides read TGTGCCAGCAGTGCGGGACTAGCGAGTGAGCAGTTCTTC. Amino acid sequence: CASSAGLASEQFF.

This CDR3 is CASSYSPNSYEQYF. CDR3 DNA sequence: TGTGCCAGCAGTTATTCACCGAACTCCTACGAGCAGTACTTC. The rearrangement links TRBV28 to TRBJ2-7; D unclear. V dropped 4 bases and J dropped 0 bases, with 10 bases sitting between them. The V gene's germline CDR1 is MDHEN and CDR2 SYDVKM. The CDR3 extends over 14 amino acids.

The chain joins TRBV6-6 to TRBJ2-7; D is unclear. CDR3 length: 13 residues. Germline assignment: CDR1 MNHNY and CDR2 SVGAGI (reference sequence). The V gene lost 5 bases and the J gene lost 1 base, with 9 bases spanning the gap. Here the CDR3 reads CASSRYESYEQYF. The CDR3 nucleotides read TGTGCCAGCAGTCGTTACGAATCCTACGAGCAGTACTTC.

There are a few counts of this clone. This rearrangement joins TRBV6-5 to TRBJ2-3; D could derive from TRBD1 or TRBD2 (6 bases each). Germline lookup yields CDR1 MNHEY and CDR2 SVGAGI. The CDR3 contains 14 residues. Trimming took off 6 bases at V and 7 bases at J, with 17 bases between the two ends. CDR3 nucleotide sequence: TGTGCCAGCAGAAGGGGGGAGTTGGTGAATACGCAGTATTTT. It encodes CASRRGELVNTQYF.

The V call is TRBV4-3, the J call TRBJ2-1; either TRBD1 or TRBD2 may fit D (6 bases each). CDR1 and CDR2 from the germline V gene are LGHNA and YSLEER. V was shortened by 5 bases and J by 7 bases, with 21 bases between the two germline ends. The length of the CDR3 is 16 residues. The CDR3 bases are TGCGCCAGCAGCAGTACGGAGGGGGGCCCGCGGAATGAGCAGTTCTTC. This translates into CASSSTEGGPRNEQFF.

The rearrangement uses TRBV21-1 and TRBJ2-7; the table's TRBD2 call for D was not verified on the DNA. TRBV21-1 is reported as a pseudogene. CDR3 length equals 12 residues. The CDR3 protein is CASSKGEYEQYF. In DNA, the CDR3 is TGTGCCAGCAGCAAAGGAGAGTACGAGCAGTACTTC.